This passage covers 14 T cell receptor beta chains from one sample sequenced in a study of T cells in Graves' hyperthyroidism and ophthalmopathy. Amplification of TCR beta CDR3 regions was performed using RNA transcripts as template. First-round RT-PCR of the TCR CDR3 relied on the HTBI primer set. TCRdb redid the calling of the multiplex PCR reads with MiXCR, one entry per CDR3 protein. The sample shows about 720,000 distinct CDR3 sequences, roughly a sixth of them seen only once. Sequencing was carried out using blood. The receptors shown here come from a woman aged 45-60 years with Graves' hyperthyroidism that later progressed to Graves' ophthalmopathy.

The chain uses TRBV9 and TRBJ2-2, with 12 bases fitting TRBD2. V was clipped by 4 bases and J by 0 bases; unmatched bases: 7. This CDR3 has 18 residues. From germline, CDR1 is SGDLS and CDR2 YYNGEE. In DNA form, the CDR3 reads TGTGCCAGCAGCACTCGACTAGCGGGGGCCCCGAACACCGGGGAGCTGTTTTTT. Protein sequence: CASSTRLAGAPNTGELFF.

CDR3 protein: CATGTGYYSSTDTQYF. The CDR3 coding sequence is TGTGCCACCGGAACAGGGTACTATTCTAGCACAGATACGCAGTATTTT. The chain has TRBV15 and TRBJ2-3; possibly TRBD1 for D (6 bases). The CDR3 length is 16 residues. Germline lookup yields CDR1 LNHNV and CDR2 YYDKDF (reference sequence). The V end lost 8 bases, the J end lost 0 bases, and 18 bases lay between the germline ends.

This chain joins TRBV11-3 and TRBJ2-7; the match to TRBD1 covers 9 bases. Germline V gene lookup returns CDR1 SGHNT and CDR2 YENEEA. The CDR3 is 22 amino acids. Trimming took 5 bases from V and 2 from J; bases not matched to a gene: 28. CDR3 in amino acids: CASSHGSGTGSNFPMVTYEQYF. DNA for the CDR3: TGTGCCAGCAGCCACGGATCCGGGACAGGGAGTAACTTTCCCATGGTCACCTACGAGCAGTACTTC.

The chain couples TRBV6-1 to TRBJ1-2, with D possibly matching TRBD1 (5 bases). CDR3 length: 14 residues. The germline V gene has CDR1 MNHNS and CDR2 SASEGT. The germline V and J ends were trimmed by 6 bases and 3 bases, with 14 bases remaining between them. The CDR3 DNA follows: TGTGCCAGCAGCCCCCAGGGAAGCCACTATGGCTACACCTTC. Its translation is CASSPQGSHYGYTF.

This clonotype was found many times. The rearrangement links TRBV20-1 to TRBJ2-1; D assignment may be TRBD1 or TRBD2 (5 bases each). Trimming shortened V by 2 bases and J by 0 bases, and 8 bases separated the two germline ends. The CDR3 contains 14 residues. Looked up from germline, CDR1 is DFQATT and CDR2 is SNEGSKA (reference sequence). CDR3 in DNA: TGCAGTGCTAGATGGGGGAGCTCCTACAATGAGCAGTTCTTC. Protein sequence: CSARWGSSYNEQFF.

This clonotype was observed a handful of times. The rearrangement joins TRBV7-9 to TRBJ2-5, with 8 bases identical to TRBD1. Per germline, CDR1 SEHNR and CDR2 FQNEAQ (reference sequence). CDR3 length: 13 amino acids. V was pared by 4 bases and J by 4 bases, with 2 bases of the junction left unmatched. CDR3 residues: CASSYDRGETQYF. The CDR3 DNA is TGTGCCAGCAGCTACGACAGGGGAGAGACCCAGTACTTC.

This clonotype turned up a few times. The V gene is TRBV15, the J gene TRBJ2-3, with D unclear. CDR3 length equals 14 residues. The ends were cut back, 6 bases at V and 5 bases at J, with 15 bases in the middle. Per germline, CDR1 LNHNV and CDR2 YYDKDF (reference sequence). CDR3 nucleotides: TGTGCCACCAGATCAAGGAACCACGGAGATACGCAGTATTTT. Translated: CATRSRNHGDTQYF.

This clonotype was detected many times. DNA for the CDR3: TGTGCCACCAGCAGGAGCGGGGGGGCCACAGATACGCAGTATTTT. Its translation is CATSRSGGATDTQYF. The rearrangement links TRBV15 to TRBJ2-3, with TRBD2 matching over 10 bases. Per the germline V gene, CDR1 is LNHNV and CDR2 is YYDKDF (reference sequence). This CDR3 has 15 amino acids. After removal of 3 bases from V and 2 bases from J, the junction contained 2 bases not matched to a gene.

The V call is TRBV10-3, the J call TRBJ1-3; D is unresolved. The V gene's germline CDR1 is ENHRY and CDR2 SYGVKD. Deletions cut 4 bases from V and 0 bases from J, with 7 bases between. The length of the CDR3 is 14 residues. The CDR3: CAISGLPSGNTIYF. The CDR3, as DNA: TGTGCCATCAGTGGTCTCCCCTCTGGAAACACCATATATTTT.

Many counts were recorded for this clonotype. The chain uses TRBV6-1 and TRBJ1-1; 8 bases line up with TRBD1. The V gene's germline CDR1 is MNHNS and CDR2 SASEGT. V was clipped by 8 bases and J by 4 bases; unmatched bases: 9. This CDR3 contains 14 residues. The CDR3 coding sequence is TGTGCCAGCGGTAGGACAGGGAGAATCACTGAAGCTTTCTTT. It translates to CASGRTGRITEAFF.

This clonotype was detected only a few times. The chain joins TRBV5-1 to TRBJ2-1, with TRBD2 as a possible D gene (7 bases). Trimming took off 2 bases at V and 0 bases at J, with 12 bases between the two ends. The germline V gene encodes CDR1 SGHRS and CDR2 YFSETQ. CDR3 size: 16 residues. CDR3 nucleotide sequence: TGCGCCAGCAGCTTAGCGGGACATCCCTCCTACAATGAGCAGTTCTTC. Translation gives CASSLAGHPSYNEQFF.

This clonotype appeared a few times. V usage is TRBV20-1 and J usage is TRBJ1-3; D is possibly TRBD1 (5 bases). V was clipped by 4 bases and J by 1 base, with 14 bases between them. Per germline, CDR1 DFQATT and CDR2 SNEGSKA (reference sequence). The CDR3 sequence is 15 residues long. The CDR3 sequence: CSATDNRGSGNTIYF. In DNA form, the CDR3 reads TGCAGTGCTACGGACAATCGTGGGTCTGGAAACACCATATATTTT.

This clonotype was seen a few times. J is TRBJ2-7 and V is TRBV6-1; 8 nucleotides match TRBD2. This CDR3 has 15 amino acids. The V gene end was trimmed by 5 bases and the J gene end by 5 bases; junction bases not matched to a gene: 11. The germline gives CDR1 MNHNS, CDR2 SASEGT. CDR3 DNA sequence: TGTGCCAGCAGTTACAGCGGGACTAGAGAGAACGAGCAGTACTTC. Encoded protein: CASSYSGTRENEQYF.

This clonotype was seen ten or more times. V gene TRBV7-2 combines with J gene TRBJ2-1; D not certain. This CDR3 comprises 13 residues. Trimming removed 0 bases from V and 7 bases from J, with 7 bases in between. CDR1 SGHTA and CDR2 FQGNSA come from the germline V gene. The CDR3 region has the DNA TGTGCCAGCAGCTTAGCGGGATTAAATGAGCAGTTCTTC. Residues: CASSLAGLNEQFF.